The rows below give T cell receptor beta chains drawn from one sample of a study of blood T cell repertoires in COVID-19. Clones were read by immunoSEQ multiplex PCR, and TCRdb kept only the in-frame ones, dropping some. The sample includes just over 90,000 clones, 80% of them seen just once. The sequencing sample was made of peripheral blood. The receptor set was obtained from a human donor in a cohort sampled during active COVID-19. Each CDR3 is given without its conserved first and last residue. The D gene is left open where the match is weak.

d_call | cdr3_length | v_call | cdr3_aa
TRBD2 | 15 | TRBV11-3 | ASSAGATSGGKETQY
. | 13 | TRBV18 | ASSRDGGKGQPQH
TRBD1 | 12 | TRBV18 | ASSEYRGNTEAF
. | 9 | TRBV20-1 | SARLQGWQF
. | 12 | TRBV2 | ASSRDSRDYEQY
. | 13 | TRBV3-1/TRBV3-2 | ASSPLAGMNTEAF
TRBD1 | 11 | TRBV6-5 | AGQTTGKTEAF
TRBD1 | 12 | TRBV5-1 | ASRPGQSTETQY
TRBD1 | 12 | TRBV18 | ASSPRQGRETQY
. | 13 | TRBV19 | ASSQRASRRDEQY
. | 14 | TRBV6-5 | ASSYSGQGIGNTIY
. | 11 | TRBV15 | ATSEGSNYGYT
TRBD1 | 11 | TRBV6-5 | ASTGGPPYEQY
TRBD1 | 16 | TRBV19 | ASSTPEGQGYNNQPQH
TRBD2 | 15 | TRBV9 | ASSVKPSGRFSDTQY
TRBD1 | 13 | TRBV19 | ASSPTGGSNQPQH
TRBD1 | 12 | TRBV11-2 | ASSGDRPPYEQY
. | 12 | TRBV5-1 | ASSGGQTNSPLH
TRBD1 | 13 | TRBV5-1 | ASSLLGTALSEAF
TRBD1 | 11 | TRBV12-3/TRBV12-4 | ASRGQGPYEQY
. | 14 | TRBV21-1 | ASSKEGERNNSPLH
. | 13 | TRBV5-5 | ASSLGTATNSPLH
. | 11 | TRBV9 | ASSVGTGSEQF
TRBD2 | 12 | TRBV4-2 | ASSESGSGNEQF
. | 12 | TRBV5-6 | ASSLGQGNYGYT
. | 11 | TRBV7-3 | ASRWGLTGELF
TRBD2 | 14 | TRBV18 | ASSPKGLAGSYEQY
TRBD1 | 14 | TRBV2 | ASSETGQGIPGELF
TRBD2 | 10 | TRBV28 | ASGLARNEQF
. | 12 | TRBV18 | ASSPLVKRDEQY
. | 10 | TRBV5-8 | ASSLPPEPQH
TRBD1 | 12 | TRBV2 | ASKEGAVNSPLH
. | 14 | TRBV7-9 | ASSLGAGPTSLRGF
. | 14 | TRBV21-1 | ASRTNPRGRRETQY
. | 12 | TRBV6-5 | ASGGKVAYNEQF
. | 10 | TRBV5-3 | ARSLSPYGYT
TRBD1 | 13 | TRBV19 | ASSARDRGGTEAF
. | 12 | TRBV5-6 | ASSLTGRRTEAF
TRBD1 | 14 | TRBV5-1 | ASSFTSGGVSETQY
. | 15 | TRBV19 | ASSMGRYRDGNQPQH
TRBD2 | 11 | TRBV6-5 | ASRSGTSNEQF
TRBD1 | 17 | TRBV14 | ASSRPGQGAREDTGELF
TRBD2 | 13 | TRBV2 | ASNPRAGEAGELF
TRBD2 | 16 | TRBV5-4 | ASSSGLAAGASTDTQY
TRBD2 | 12 | TRBV7-9 | ASSRGASGDTQY